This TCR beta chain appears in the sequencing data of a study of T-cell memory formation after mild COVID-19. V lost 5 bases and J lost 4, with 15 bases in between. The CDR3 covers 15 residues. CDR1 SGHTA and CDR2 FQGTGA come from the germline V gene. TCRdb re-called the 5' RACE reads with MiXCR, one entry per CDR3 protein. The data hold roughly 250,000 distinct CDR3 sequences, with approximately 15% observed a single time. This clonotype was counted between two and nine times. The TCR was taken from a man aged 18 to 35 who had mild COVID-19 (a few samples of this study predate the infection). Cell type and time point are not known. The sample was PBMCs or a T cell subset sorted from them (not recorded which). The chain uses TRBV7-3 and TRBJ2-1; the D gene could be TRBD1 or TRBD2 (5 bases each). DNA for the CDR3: TGTGCCAGCAGCGACGGGGCGATCTTTTACAATGAGCAGTTCTTC. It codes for CASSDGAIFYNEQFF.